This T cell receptor (beta chain) was retrieved from a study of T cells in Graves' hyperthyroidism and ophthalmopathy. The CDR3 regions of TCR beta were amplified from RNA transcripts. The HTBI primer set served for first-round RT-PCR of the TCR CDR3. TCRdb used MiXCR to reprocess the multiplex PCR reads, holding one entry per CDR3 protein. This table holds approximately 510,000 distinct CDR3 sequences, about a fifth found once. This clonotype was seen ten or more times. This clonotype originated in a man younger than 30 with Graves' hyperthyroidism. Sample: blood.

The CDR3 bases are TGTGCCAGCGCCGCGGGGGCGATCAGGGGCGGGGGCACTGAAGCTTTCTTT. Protein: CASAAGAIRGGGTEAFF. The chain employs TRBV2 and TRBJ1-1, with a possible D match to TRBD1 (6 bases). V lost 8 bases, J lost 4 bases, and 26 bases lay in between. Germline values: CDR1 SNHLY, CDR2 FYNNEI. The CDR3 loop spans 17 amino acids.